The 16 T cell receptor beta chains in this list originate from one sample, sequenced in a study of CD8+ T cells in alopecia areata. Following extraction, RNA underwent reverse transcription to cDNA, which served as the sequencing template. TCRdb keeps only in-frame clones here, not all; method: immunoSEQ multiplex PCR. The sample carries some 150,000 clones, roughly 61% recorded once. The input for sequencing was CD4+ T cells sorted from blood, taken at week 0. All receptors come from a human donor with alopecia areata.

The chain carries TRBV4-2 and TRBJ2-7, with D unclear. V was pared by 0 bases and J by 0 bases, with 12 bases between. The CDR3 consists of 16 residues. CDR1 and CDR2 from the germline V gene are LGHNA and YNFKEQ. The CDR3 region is CASSQDLNRNSYEQYF. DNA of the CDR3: TGTGCCAGCAGCCAAGATCTTAATCGGAACTCCTACGAGCAGTACTTC.

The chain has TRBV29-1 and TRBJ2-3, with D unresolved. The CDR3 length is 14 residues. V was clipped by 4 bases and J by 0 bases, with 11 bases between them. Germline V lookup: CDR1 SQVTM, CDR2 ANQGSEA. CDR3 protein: CSVVSAFSTDTQYF. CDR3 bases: TGCAGCGTTGTTTCAGCCTTTAGCACAGATACGCAGTATTTT.

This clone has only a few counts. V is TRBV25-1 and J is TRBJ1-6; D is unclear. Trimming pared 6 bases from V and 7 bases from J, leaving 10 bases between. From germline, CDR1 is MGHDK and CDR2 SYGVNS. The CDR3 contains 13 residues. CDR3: CASRDLQNSPLHF. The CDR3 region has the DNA TGTGCCAGCAGGGACCTACAGAATTCACCCCTCCACTTT.

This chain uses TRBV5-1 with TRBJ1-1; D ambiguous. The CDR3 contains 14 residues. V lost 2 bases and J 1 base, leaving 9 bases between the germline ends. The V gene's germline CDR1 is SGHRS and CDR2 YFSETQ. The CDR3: CASSFLGKNTEAFF. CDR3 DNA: TGCGCCAGCAGCTTTTTGGGGAAGAACACTGAAGCTTTCTTT.

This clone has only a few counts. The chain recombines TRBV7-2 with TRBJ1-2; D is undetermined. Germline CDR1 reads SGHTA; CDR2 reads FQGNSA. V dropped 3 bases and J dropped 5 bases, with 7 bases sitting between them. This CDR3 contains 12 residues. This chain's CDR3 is CASSFGAYGYTF. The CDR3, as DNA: TGTGCCAGCAGCTTCGGTGCTTATGGCTACACCTTC.

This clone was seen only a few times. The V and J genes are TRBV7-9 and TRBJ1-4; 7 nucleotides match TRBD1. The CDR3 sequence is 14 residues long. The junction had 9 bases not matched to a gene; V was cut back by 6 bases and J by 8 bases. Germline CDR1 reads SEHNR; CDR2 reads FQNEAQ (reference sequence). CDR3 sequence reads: CASRTGNSEEKLFF. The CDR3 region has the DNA TGTGCCAGCAGGACAGGGAACTCCGAGGAAAAACTGTTTTTT.

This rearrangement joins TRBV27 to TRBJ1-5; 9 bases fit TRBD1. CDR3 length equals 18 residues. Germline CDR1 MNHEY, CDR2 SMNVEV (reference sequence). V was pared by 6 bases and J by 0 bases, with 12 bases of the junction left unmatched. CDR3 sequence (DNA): TGTGCCAGCAGCCCCATTAGTGGGGGACAGGGTAGCAATCAGCCCCAGCATTTT. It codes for CASSPISGGQGSNQPQHF.

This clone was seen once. The CDR3 reads CASSGLVGGETQYF. As DNA, the CDR3 is TGTGCCAGCAGTGGACTAGTCGGGGGAGAGACCCAGTACTTC. The chain joins TRBV6-5 to TRBJ2-5; TRBD2 aligns across 7 bases. Germline V gene data show CDR1 as MNHEY and CDR2 as SVGAGI. The V segment lost 5 bases and the J segment 4 bases; nucleotides outside the gene matches: 7. CDR3 length: 14 residues.

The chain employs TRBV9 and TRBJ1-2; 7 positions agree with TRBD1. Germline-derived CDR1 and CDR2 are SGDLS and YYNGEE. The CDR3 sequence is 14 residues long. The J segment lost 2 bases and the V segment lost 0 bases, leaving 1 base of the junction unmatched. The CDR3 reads CASSVGDRNYGYTF. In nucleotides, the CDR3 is TGTGCCAGCAGCGTAGGGGACAGAAACTATGGCTACACCTTC. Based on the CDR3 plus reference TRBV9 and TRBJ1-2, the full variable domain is DSGVTQTPKHLITATGQRVTLRCSPRSGDLSVYWYQQSLDQGLQFLIQYYNGEERAKGNILERFSAQQFPDLHSELNLSSLELGDSALYFCASSVGDRNYGYTFGSGTRLTVV.

For the CDR3, the DNA is TGTGCCAGCTCACCGGGGGGGTCCTACGAGCAGTACTTC. Residues: CASSPGGSYEQYF. The chain carries TRBV18 and TRBJ2-7, with 7 bases identical to TRBD2. V lost 3 bases and J lost 1; bases outside the gene matches: 0. The CDR3 contains 13 residues. Germline values: CDR1 KGHSH, CDR2 LQKENI.

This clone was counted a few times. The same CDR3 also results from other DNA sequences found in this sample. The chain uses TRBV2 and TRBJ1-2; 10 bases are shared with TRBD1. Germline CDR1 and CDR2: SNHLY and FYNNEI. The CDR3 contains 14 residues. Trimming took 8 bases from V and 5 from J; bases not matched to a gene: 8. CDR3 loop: CASSVGTGAYGYTF. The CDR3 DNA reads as TGTGCCAGCTCCGTCGGGACAGGGGCTTATGGCTACACCTTC.

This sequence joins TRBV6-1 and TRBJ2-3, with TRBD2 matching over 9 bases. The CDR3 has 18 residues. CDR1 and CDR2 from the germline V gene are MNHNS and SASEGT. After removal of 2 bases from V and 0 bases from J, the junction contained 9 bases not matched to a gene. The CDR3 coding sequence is TGTGCCAGCAGTGAAATGGCGGGAGGGCAGTACAGCACAGATACGCAGTATTTT. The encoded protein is CASSEMAGGQYSTDTQYF.

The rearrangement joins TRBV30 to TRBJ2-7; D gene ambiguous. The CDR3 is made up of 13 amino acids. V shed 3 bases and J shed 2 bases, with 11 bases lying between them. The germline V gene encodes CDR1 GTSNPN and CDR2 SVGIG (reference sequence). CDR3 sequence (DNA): TGTGCCTGGAGACCGGCCGCGGCCTACGAGCAGTACTTC. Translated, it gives CAWRPAAAYEQYF.

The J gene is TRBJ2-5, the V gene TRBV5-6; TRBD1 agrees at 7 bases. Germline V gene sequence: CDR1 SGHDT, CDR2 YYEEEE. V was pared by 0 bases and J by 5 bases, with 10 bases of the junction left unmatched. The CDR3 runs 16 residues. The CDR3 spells CASSLARGGRSETQYF. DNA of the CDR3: TGTGCCAGCAGCTTGGCCCGAGGGGGCAGGTCGGAGACCCAGTACTTC.

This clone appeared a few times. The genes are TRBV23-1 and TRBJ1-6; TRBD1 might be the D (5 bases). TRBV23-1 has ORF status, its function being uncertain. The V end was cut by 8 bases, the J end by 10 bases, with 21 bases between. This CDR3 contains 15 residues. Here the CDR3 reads CASPGVTVAASPLHF. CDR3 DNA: TGCGCCAGCCCGGGGGTTACGGTGGCGGCCTCACCCCTCCACTTT.

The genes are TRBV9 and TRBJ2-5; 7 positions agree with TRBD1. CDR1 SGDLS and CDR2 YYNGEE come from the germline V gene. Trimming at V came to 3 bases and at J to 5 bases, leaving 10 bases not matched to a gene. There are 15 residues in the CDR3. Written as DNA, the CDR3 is TGTGCCAGCAGCGGATGGACAGGCCCGGGGGAGACCCAGTACTTC. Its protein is CASSGWTGPGETQYF. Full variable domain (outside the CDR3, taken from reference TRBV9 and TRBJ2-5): DSGVTQTPKHLITATGQRVTLRCSPRSGDLSVYWYQQSLDQGLQFLIQYYNGEERAKGNILERFSAQQFPDLHSELNLSSLELGDSALYFCASSGWTGPGETQYFGPGTRLLVL.